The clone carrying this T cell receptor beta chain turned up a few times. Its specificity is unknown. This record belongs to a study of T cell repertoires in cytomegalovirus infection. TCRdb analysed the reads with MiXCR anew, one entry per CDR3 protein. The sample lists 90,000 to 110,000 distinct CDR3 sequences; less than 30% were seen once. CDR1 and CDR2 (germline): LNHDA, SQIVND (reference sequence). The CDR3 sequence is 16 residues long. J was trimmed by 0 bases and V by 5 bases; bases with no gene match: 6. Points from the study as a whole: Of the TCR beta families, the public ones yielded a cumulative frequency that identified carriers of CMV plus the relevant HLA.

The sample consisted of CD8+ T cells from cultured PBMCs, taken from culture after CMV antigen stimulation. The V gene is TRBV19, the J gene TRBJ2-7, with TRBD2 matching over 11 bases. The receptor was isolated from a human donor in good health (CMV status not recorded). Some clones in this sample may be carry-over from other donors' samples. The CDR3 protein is CASSSRLAGSSYEQYF. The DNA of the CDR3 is TGTGCCAGTAGTTCCAGACTAGCGGGGAGCTCCTACGAGCAGTACTTC.